A selection of T cell receptor beta chains follows, all from one sample in a study of blood T cell repertoires in COVID-19. Here immunoSEQ multiplex PCR was the method, and the copy in TCRdb shows in-frame clones only, minus some. The sample records 110,000 to 150,000 clones, 80% to 85% being singletons. The source material was peripheral blood. These receptors were collected from a human donor in a cohort sampled during active COVID-19. The CDR3 runs from the conserved cysteine through the conserved F or W. Fields, in order: clone size, J gene, V gene, CDR3 protein. For some rows the clone size is stated as once, few or many, or as a class when expanded; others skip it.

.	TRBJ1-1	TRBV10-3	CAISDRGMNTEAFF
.	TRBJ2-7	TRBV13	CASSWQGAEQYF
once	TRBJ1-2	TRBV19	CASSTRQGILGYTF
.	TRBJ2-1	TRBV6-5	CASRESGPGYNEQFF
.	TRBJ2-5	TRBV5-4	CASSLVGAHGETQYF
few	TRBJ2-1	TRBV7-2	CASSPGGLAGAGEQFF
.	TRBJ1-1	TRBV20-1	CSARGPGAFF
few	TRBJ1-1	TRBV27	CASSPGQGVYDTEAFF
.	TRBJ1-1	TRBV2	CASGGTGDTEAFF
.	TRBJ1-1	TRBV7-9	CASSYDRGTTRAFF
.	TRBJ2-7	TRBV5-6	CASSLRPGRPSYEQYF
.	TRBJ1-4	TRBV9	CASSVGQGAREKLFF
.	TRBJ2-7	TRBV11-3	CASSLGQGPKEQYF
.	TRBJ2-7	TRBV6-6	CASSSLLAGYEQYF
.	TRBJ2-7	TRBV7-2	CASSLKYVTGGRDYEQYF
.	TRBJ1-2	TRBV3-1/TRBV3-2	CASSETGNTHGYTF
.	TRBJ1-6	TRBV5-1	CASSLEAGRNSPLHF
few	TRBJ2-1	TRBV25-1	CASSGTGGNNEQFF
.	TRBJ2-3	TRBV4-1	CASSQESPSGGARDTQYF
.	TRBJ2-5	TRBV6-5	CASTLAGVGETQYF
.	TRBJ2-7	TRBV7-9	CASSSTGGAYEQYF
.	TRBJ1-2	TRBV6-5	CASSYWDRGNYGYTF
.	TRBJ2-1	TRBV7-2	CASSSGQGYNEQFF
.	TRBJ2-7	TRBV9	CASSVDPSGRRYEQYF
.	TRBJ2-7	TRBV2	CASSSTGGASEQYF
.	TRBJ2-7	TRBV12-5	CASASIQTRDYEQYF
.	TRBJ1-1	TRBV18	CASSPRQGRASGTEAFF